The 22 T cell receptor beta chains given below trace back to one sample, sequenced in a study of blood T cell repertoires in COVID-19. Here immunoSEQ multiplex PCR was the method, and the copy in TCRdb shows in-frame clones only, minus some. The table shows approximately 210,000 clones, with approximately 84% occurring only once. The sequenced sample consisted of peripheral blood. The receptors come from a woman aged 50 to 60 with active or convalescent COVID-19.

The chain joins TRBV5-6 to TRBJ1-4, with 7 bases fitting TRBD1. The ends lost 5 bases at V and 5 bases at J; junction bases unmatched: 9. Germline CDR1 is SGHDT and CDR2 is YYEEEE. The CDR3 is made up of 15 amino acids. CDR3 loop: CASSYRGFKNEKLFF. CDR3 DNA sequence: TGTGCCAGCAGTTACAGGGGTTTCAAGAATGAAAAACTGTTTTTT.

The genes are TRBV5-6 and TRBJ2-5; maybe TRBD2 (6 bases). Germline V gives CDR1 SGHDT, CDR2 YYEEEE. The V end lost 2 bases, the J end lost 5 bases, and 13 bases lay between the germline ends. This CDR3 has 14 residues. CDR3 protein: CASSFGGRGETQYF. CDR3 DNA: TGTGCCAGCAGCTTTGGAGGACGGGGGGAGACCCAGTACTTC.

The gene calls are TRBV12-3 or TRBV12-4 and TRBJ1-1, with D possibly matching TRBD1 (5 bases). Trimming took 7 bases from V and 5 from J, leaving 11 bases between them. The CDR3 is 12 residues long. DNA of the CDR3: TGTGCCAGCAACTTCAGGGTTACTGAAGCTTTCTTT. Its translation is CASNFRVTEAFF.

The chain links TRBV5-4 to TRBJ1-4, with 7 bases lining up with TRBD1. The V and J ends lost 0 bases and 8 bases, in that order; junction bases with no gene match: 10. Germline V gene data show CDR1 as SGHNT and CDR2 as YYREEE (reference sequence). The CDR3 sequence is 16 residues long. Written as DNA, the CDR3 is TGTGCCAGCAGCTTGGCGAGAACGGGACAGAACGAAAAACTGTTTTTT. This translates into CASSLARTGQNEKLFF.

The CDR3: CASRVHAEAFF. Written as DNA, the CDR3 is TGTGCCAGCAGAGTACACGCTGAAGCTTTCTTT. This chain joins TRBV25-1 and TRBJ1-1; D not certain. CDR3 length: 11 amino acids. The germline V and J ends were trimmed by 6 bases and 6 bases, with 8 bases remaining between them. The germline V gene has CDR1 MGHDK and CDR2 SYGVNS.

The J gene is TRBJ2-3, the V gene TRBV7-9; possibly TRBD1 for D (6 bases). The CDR3 runs 12 residues. The germline V gene has CDR1 SEHNR and CDR2 FQNEAQ (reference sequence). Deletions cut 5 bases from V and 9 bases from J, with 12 bases between. The DNA of the CDR3 is TGTGCCAGCAGCCTCGACAGGCAAACGCAGTATTTT. Translating it yields CASSLDRQTQYF. The variable domain in full, with the rest retrieved from reference TRBV7-9 and TRBJ2-3, is DTGVSQNPRHKITKRGQNVTFRCDPISEHNRLYWYRQTLGQGPEFLTYFQNEAQLEKSRLLSDRFSAERPKGSFSTLEIQRTEQGDSAMYLCASSLDRQTQYFGPGTRLTVL.

This clone showed up just a few times. This chain connects TRBV29-1 to TRBJ2-1; 9 positions agree with TRBD2. The CDR3 extends over 15 amino acids. The germline V gene encodes CDR1 SQVTM and CDR2 ANQGSEA. The V and J ends lost 1 base and 3 bases, in that order; junction bases with no gene match: 4. The CDR3 DNA follows: TGCAGCGTTGAAGTCCTAGCGGGGATCTACAATGAGCAGTTCTTC. This sequence encodes CSVEVLAGIYNEQFF.

The J gene is TRBJ2-3, the V gene TRBV21-1; the D segment call TRBD1 is taken from the table without a DNA check. TRBV21-1 is reported as a pseudogene. This CDR3 region has 16 residues. The CDR3 protein is CASSKGRGRGTDTQYF. The CDR3 DNA sequence: TGTGCCAGCAGCAAAGGTAGGGGGCGCGGCACAGATACGCAGTATTTT.

The chain is built from TRBV3-1 (or the pseudogene TRBV3-2) and TRBJ2-2; TRBD2 aligns across 11 bases. Germline CDR1 and CDR2: LGHDT and YNNKEL (reference sequence). J gave up 7 bases and V 3 bases, and 7 bases lay outside the gene matches. This CDR3 comprises 16 residues. The CDR3 spells CASSQRLAGFGGELFF. In nucleotides, the CDR3 is TGTGCCAGCAGCCAGCGACTAGCGGGATTCGGCGGGGAGCTGTTTTTT.

This clone was counted a few times. The rearrangement uses TRBV5-8 and TRBJ1-4, with D perhaps TRBD1 (5 bases). The length of the CDR3 is 15 residues. Deletions cut 0 bases from V and 4 bases from J, with 10 bases between. CDR1 SGHTS and CDR2 YDEGEE come from the germline V gene. CDR3 sequence reads: CASSLEVGGNEKLFF. CDR3 bases: TGTGCCAGCAGCTTGGAGGTGGGGGGTAATGAAAAACTGTTTTTT.

The gene calls are TRBV5-1 and TRBJ1-1; no clear D. There are 14 residues in the CDR3. V gave up 2 bases and J gave up 6 bases, with 14 bases separating them. Germline CDR1 SGHRS, CDR2 YFSETQ. CDR3 in DNA: TGCGCCAGCAGCTTTGGCCCCCAAGTCCCTGAAGCTTTCTTT. Translation gives CASSFGPQVPEAFF. Combining the CDR3 with reference TRBV5-1 and TRBJ1-1 gives the whole variable domain KAGVTQTPRYLIKTRGQQVTLSCSPISGHRSVSWYQQTPGQGLQFLFEYFSETQRNKGNFPGRFSGRQFSNSRSEMNVSTLELGDSALYLCASSFGPQVPEAFFGQGTRLTVV.

In DNA form, the CDR3 reads TGTGCCAGCTCCGCAGGGCAGGTACATGGCTACACCTTC. Translation gives CASSAGQVHGYTF. The J gene is TRBJ1-2, the V gene TRBV18; D possibly corresponds to TRBD1 (5 bases). Germline V gene sequence: CDR1 KGHSH, CDR2 LQKENI. Trimming cost V 6 bases and J 6 bases, with 14 bases left between them. CDR3 length equals 13 residues.

Turning to this clone: The junction shows a germline mismatch at one end, possibly a read error. Written as DNA, the CDR3 is TGTGCCAGCAGCTTAGCGCCCGATGGAGGCTCCTCTTTT. Translated: CASSLAPDGGSSF. The V gene is TRBV7-9, the J gene TRBJ1-4; D gene uncertain. Germline V gives CDR1 SEHNR, CDR2 FQNEAQ (reference sequence). CDR3 length: 13 residues. The entire variable domain, with the rest obtained from reference TRBV7-9 and TRBJ1-4, is as follows: DTGVSQNPRHKITKRGQNVTFRCDPISEHNRLYWYRQTLGQGPEFLTYFQNEAQLEKSRLLSDRFSAERPKGSFSTLEIQRTEQGDSAMYLCASSLAPDGGSSFGSGTQLSVL.

The V call is TRBV19, the J call TRBJ2-1; 10 bases fit TRBD2. CDR3 length: 14 amino acids. Germline V gene lookup returns CDR1 LNHDA and CDR2 SQIVND (reference sequence). The junction had 8 bases not matched to a gene; V was cut back by 10 bases and J by 5 bases. DNA for the CDR3: TGTGCCACACGGAGGCTAGCGGGGGACAATGAGCAGTTCTTC. Amino acid sequence: CATRRLAGDNEQFF. The full variable domain, rest sourced from reference TRBV19 and TRBJ2-1, is DGGITQSPKYLFRKEGQNVTLSCEQNLNHDAMYWYRQDPGQGLRLIYYSQIVNDFQKGDIAEGYSVSREKKESFPLTVTSAQKNPTAFYLCATRRLAGDNEQFFGPGTRLTVL.

This CDR3 reads CACNRDSGYNEQFF. The CDR3 DNA follows: TGTGCCTGTAACCGGGACAGCGGCTACAATGAGCAGTTCTTC. The chain has TRBV30 and TRBJ2-1, with 7 bases lining up with TRBD1. Germline-derived CDR1 and CDR2 are GTSNPN and SVGIG (reference sequence). V was pared by 6 bases and J by 3 bases, with 8 bases of the junction left unmatched. CDR3 length equals 14 residues.

The chain carries TRBV5-4 and TRBJ2-7; 8 bases are a match to TRBD2. The CDR3 has 16 amino acids. Germline CDR1 and CDR2: SGHNT and YYREEE (reference sequence). The V gene end was trimmed by 3 bases and the J gene end by 0 bases; junction bases not matched to a gene: 8. CDR3 region: CASSSGRGSGSYEQYV. CDR3 nucleotide sequence: TGTGCCAGCAGCTCCGGGAGGGGGTCGGGCTCCTACGAGCAGTACGTC.

Turning to this clone: In the same sample, other DNA sequences code for this CDR3. The chain recombines TRBV18 with TRBJ2-7; unclear D gene. The CDR3 sequence is 13 residues long. Germline loops: CDR1 KGHSH, CDR2 LQKENI. Trimming cost V 6 bases and J 0 bases, with 9 bases left between them. Here the CDR3 reads CASSPGSSYEQYV. For the CDR3, the DNA is TGTGCCAGCTCCCCTGGTAGCTCCTACGAGCAGTACGTC.

J is TRBJ1-6 and V is TRBV5-6, with D perhaps matching TRBD1 (6 bases). The length of the CDR3 is 14 residues. Germline CDR1 reads SGHDT; CDR2 reads YYEEEE. Trimming removed 4 bases from V and 9 bases from J, with 14 bases in between. CDR3 in amino acids: CASSRPGQSSPLHF. CDR3 in DNA: TGTGCCAGCAGCCGACCGGGACAAAGTTCACCCCTCCACTTT.

This chain joins TRBV5-1 and TRBJ2-3, with TRBD2 identical over 11 bases. Trimming removed 0 bases from V and 5 bases from J; junction bases left unmatched: 5. Germline values: CDR1 SGHRS, CDR2 YFSETQ. This CDR3 is built from 16 residues. The CDR3 region has the DNA TGCGCCAGCAGCTTGGGCGCTAGCGGGGGGAAAGATACGCAGTATTTT. Translating gives CASSLGASGGKDTQYF.

The CDR3 reads CASSPGAGESHEQYF. The CDR3, as DNA: TGTGCCAGCTCACCTGGAGCGGGAGAGTCCCACGAGCAGTACTTC. The chain has TRBV18 and TRBJ2-7, with 8 bases aligning to TRBD2. The germline V gene encodes CDR1 KGHSH and CDR2 LQKENI. V shed 3 bases, J shed 5 bases, and the junction held 9 bases outside the gene matches. CDR3 size: 15 residues.

As DNA, the CDR3 is TGTGCCAGCAGCCGGGGGCCTAGCGGGGCTTACACAGATACGCAGTATTTT. Translation: CASSRGPSGAYTDTQYF. V and J are TRBV21-1 and TRBJ2-3; the D segment call TRBD2 is taken from the table without a DNA check. TRBV21-1 is listed as a pseudogene. The CDR3 is 17 amino acids.

The CDR3 sequence: CASSERPGQPQHF. In DNA, the CDR3 is TGTGCCAGCAGCGAGCGGCCCGGTCAGCCCCAGCATTTT. The V gene is TRBV7-3, the J gene TRBJ1-5; no clear D gene. The CDR3 is 13 amino acids. V was trimmed by 5 bases and J by 6 bases, leaving 11 bases between them. Looked up from germline, CDR1 is SGHTA and CDR2 is FQGTGA.